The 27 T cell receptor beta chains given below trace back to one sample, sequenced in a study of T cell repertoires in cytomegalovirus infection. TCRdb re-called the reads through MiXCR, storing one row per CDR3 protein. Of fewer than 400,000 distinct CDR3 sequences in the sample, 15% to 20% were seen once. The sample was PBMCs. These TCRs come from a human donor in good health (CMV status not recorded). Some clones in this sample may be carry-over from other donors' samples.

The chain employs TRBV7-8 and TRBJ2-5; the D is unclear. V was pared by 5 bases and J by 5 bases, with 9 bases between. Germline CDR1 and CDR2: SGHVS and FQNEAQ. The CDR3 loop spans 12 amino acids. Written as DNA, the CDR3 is TGTGCCAGCAGCCCCGCCAGGGAGACCCAGTACTTC. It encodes CASSPARETQYF.

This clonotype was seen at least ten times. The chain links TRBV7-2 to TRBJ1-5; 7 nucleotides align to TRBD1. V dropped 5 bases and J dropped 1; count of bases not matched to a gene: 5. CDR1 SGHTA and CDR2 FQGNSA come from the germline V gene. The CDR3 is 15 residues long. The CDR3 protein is CASSQGTASNQPQHF. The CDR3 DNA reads TGTGCCAGCAGCCAAGGGACAGCCAGCAATCAGCCCCAGCATTTT. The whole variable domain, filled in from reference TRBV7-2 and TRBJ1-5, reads GAGVSQSPSNKVTEKGKDVELRCDPISGHTALYWYRQSLGQGLEFLIYFQGNSAPDKSGLPSDRFSAERTGGSVSTLTIQRTQQEDSAVYLCASSQGTASNQPQHFGDGTRLSIL.

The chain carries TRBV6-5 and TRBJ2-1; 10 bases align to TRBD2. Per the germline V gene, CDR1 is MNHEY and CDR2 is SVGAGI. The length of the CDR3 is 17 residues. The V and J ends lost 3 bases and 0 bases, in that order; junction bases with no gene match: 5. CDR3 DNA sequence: TGTGCCAGCAGTTATGATAGCGGGGGGTCCTCCTACAATGAGCAGTTCTTC. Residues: CASSYDSGGSSYNEQFF.

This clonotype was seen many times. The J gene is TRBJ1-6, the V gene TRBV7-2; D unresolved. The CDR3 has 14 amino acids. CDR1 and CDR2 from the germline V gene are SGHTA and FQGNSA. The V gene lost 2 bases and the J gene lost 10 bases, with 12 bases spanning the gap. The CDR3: CASSLLQPLSPLHF. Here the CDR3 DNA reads TGTGCCAGCAGCTTACTACAGCCCTTGTCACCCCTCCACTTT.

For the CDR3, the DNA is TGTGCCAGCAGTATTGACAGGGTTGGCGAGCAGTACTTC. It codes for CASSIDRVGEQYF. This chain connects TRBV12-3 or TRBV12-4 to TRBJ2-7; 7 bases map to TRBD1. The CDR3 runs to 13 residues. J was trimmed by 6 bases and V by 5 bases; bases with no gene match: 7.

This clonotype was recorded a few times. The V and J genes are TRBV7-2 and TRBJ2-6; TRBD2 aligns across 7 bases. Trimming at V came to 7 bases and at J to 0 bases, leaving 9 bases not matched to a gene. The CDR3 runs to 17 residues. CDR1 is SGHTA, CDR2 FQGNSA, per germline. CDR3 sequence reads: CASTGGPIVSGANVLTF. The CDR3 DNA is TGTGCCAGCACGGGGGGACCGATTGTCTCTGGGGCCAACGTCCTGACTTTC. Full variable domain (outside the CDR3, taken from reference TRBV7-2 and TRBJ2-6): GAGVSQSPSNKVTEKGKDVELRCDPISGHTALYWYRQSLGQGLEFLIYFQGNSAPDKSGLPSDRFSAERTGGSVSTLTIQRTQQEDSAVYLCASTGGPIVSGANVLTFGAGSRLTVL.

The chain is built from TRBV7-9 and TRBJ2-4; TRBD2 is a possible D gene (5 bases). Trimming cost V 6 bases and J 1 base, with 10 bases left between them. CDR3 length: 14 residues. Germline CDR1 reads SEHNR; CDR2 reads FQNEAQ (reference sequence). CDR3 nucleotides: TGTGCCAGCAGTACGGGATCTGCCAAAAACATTCAGTACTTC. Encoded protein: CASSTGSAKNIQYF.

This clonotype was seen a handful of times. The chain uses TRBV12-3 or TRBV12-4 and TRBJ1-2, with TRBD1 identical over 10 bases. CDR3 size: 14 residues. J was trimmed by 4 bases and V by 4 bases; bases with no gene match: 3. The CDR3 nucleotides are TGTGCCAGCAGTTCGGGACAGGGGCTCTATGGCTACACCTTC. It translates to CASSSGQGLYGYTF.

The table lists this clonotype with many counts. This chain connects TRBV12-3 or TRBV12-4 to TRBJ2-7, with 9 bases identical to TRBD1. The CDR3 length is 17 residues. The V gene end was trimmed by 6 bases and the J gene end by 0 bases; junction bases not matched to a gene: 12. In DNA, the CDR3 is TGTGCCAGCAGCAGGGCGACCCGGGACAGGGACTCCTACGAGCAGTACTTC. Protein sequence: CASSRATRDRDSYEQYF.

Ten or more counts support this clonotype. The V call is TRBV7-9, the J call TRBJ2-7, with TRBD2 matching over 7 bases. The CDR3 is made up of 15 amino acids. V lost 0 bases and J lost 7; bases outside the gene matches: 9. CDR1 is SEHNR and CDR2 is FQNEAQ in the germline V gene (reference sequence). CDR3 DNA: TGTGCCAGCAGCTTAGCCAGCGGGGCTCGTGAAGAGCAGTACTTC. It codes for CASSLASGAREEQYF.

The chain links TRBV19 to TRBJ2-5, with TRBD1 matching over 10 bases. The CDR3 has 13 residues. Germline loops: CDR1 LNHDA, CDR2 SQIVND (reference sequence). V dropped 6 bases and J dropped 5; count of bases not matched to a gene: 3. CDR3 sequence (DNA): TGTGCCAGTAGGGGGACAGGGGAGGAGACCCAGTACTTC. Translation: CASRGTGEETQYF.

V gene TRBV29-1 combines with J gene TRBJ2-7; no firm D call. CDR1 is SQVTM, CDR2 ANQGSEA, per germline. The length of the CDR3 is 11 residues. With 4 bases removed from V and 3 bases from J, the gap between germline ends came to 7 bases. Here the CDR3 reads CSVGRNYEQYF. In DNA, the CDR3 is TGCAGCGTTGGCAGGAACTACGAGCAGTACTTC.

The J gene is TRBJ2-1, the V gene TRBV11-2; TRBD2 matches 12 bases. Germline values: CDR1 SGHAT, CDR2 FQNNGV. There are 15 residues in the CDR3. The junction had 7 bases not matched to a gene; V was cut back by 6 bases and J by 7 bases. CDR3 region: CASRKTSGRGNEQFF. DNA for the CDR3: TGTGCCAGCAGAAAGACTAGCGGGAGAGGAAATGAGCAGTTCTTC.

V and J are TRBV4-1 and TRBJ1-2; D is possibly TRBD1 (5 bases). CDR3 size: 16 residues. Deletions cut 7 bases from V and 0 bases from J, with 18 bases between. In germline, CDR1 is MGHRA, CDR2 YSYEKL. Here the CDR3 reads CASTLREGAPNYGYTF. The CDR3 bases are TGCGCCAGCACCCTACGGGAAGGGGCCCCTAACTATGGCTACACCTTC.

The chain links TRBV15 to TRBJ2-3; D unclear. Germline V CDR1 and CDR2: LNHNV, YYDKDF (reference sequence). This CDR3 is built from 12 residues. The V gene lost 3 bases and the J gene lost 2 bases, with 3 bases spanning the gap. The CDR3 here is CATSSNTDTQYF. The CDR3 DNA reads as TGTGCCACCAGCAGCAACACAGATACGCAGTATTTT.

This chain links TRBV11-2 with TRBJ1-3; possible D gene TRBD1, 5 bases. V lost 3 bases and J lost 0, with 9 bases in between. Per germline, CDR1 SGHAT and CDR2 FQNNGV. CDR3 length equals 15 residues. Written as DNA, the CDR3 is TGTGCCAGCAGCTTCCGGGGGAGCTCTGGAAACACCATATATTTT. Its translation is CASSFRGSSGNTIYF.

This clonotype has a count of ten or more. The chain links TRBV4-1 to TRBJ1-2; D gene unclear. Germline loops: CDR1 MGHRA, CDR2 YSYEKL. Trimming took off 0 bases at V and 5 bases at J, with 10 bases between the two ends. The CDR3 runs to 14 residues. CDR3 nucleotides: TGCGCCAGCAGCCAAGACCCCCGGCCTTATGGCTACACCTTC. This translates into CASSQDPRPYGYTF.

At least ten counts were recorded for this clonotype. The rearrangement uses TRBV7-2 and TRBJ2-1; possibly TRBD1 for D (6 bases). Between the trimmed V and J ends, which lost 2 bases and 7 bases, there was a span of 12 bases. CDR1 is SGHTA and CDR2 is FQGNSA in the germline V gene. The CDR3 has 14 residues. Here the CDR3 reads CASSLRGFSNEQFF. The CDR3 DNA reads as TGTGCCAGCAGCTTAAGGGGGTTTTCTAATGAGCAGTTCTTC. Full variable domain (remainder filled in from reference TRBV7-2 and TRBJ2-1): GAGVSQSPSNKVTEKGKDVELRCDPISGHTALYWYRQSLGQGLEFLIYFQGNSAPDKSGLPSDRFSAERTGGSVSTLTIQRTQQEDSAVYLCASSLRGFSNEQFFGPGTRLTVL.

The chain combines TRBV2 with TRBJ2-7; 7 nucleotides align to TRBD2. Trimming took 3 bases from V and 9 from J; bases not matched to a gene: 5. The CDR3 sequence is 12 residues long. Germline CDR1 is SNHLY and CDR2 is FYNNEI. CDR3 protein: CASSDGSGGQYF. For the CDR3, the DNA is TGTGCCAGCAGTGACGGGTCGGGAGGGCAGTACTTC.

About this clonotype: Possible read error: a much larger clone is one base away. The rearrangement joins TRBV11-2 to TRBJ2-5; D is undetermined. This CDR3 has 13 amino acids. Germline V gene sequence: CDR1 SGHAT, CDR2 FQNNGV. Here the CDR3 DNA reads TGTGCCAGCAGCAAGACCCGACTGGAGACCCAGCACTTC. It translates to CASSKTRLETQHF.

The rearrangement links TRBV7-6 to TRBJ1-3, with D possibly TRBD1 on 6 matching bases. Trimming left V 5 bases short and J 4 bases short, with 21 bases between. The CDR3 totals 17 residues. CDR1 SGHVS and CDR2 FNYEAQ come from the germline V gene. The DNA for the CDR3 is TGTGCCAGCAGCGCGGGACTCAGGGGTTTTCCAGGAAACACCATATATTTT. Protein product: CASSAGLRGFPGNTIYF.

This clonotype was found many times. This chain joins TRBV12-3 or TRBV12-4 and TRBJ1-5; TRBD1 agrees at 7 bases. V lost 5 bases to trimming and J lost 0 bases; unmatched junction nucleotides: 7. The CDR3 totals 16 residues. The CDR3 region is CASSPPGQLSNQPQHF. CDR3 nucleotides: TGTGCCAGCAGTCCCCCGGGACAGCTTAGCAATCAGCCCCAGCATTTT.

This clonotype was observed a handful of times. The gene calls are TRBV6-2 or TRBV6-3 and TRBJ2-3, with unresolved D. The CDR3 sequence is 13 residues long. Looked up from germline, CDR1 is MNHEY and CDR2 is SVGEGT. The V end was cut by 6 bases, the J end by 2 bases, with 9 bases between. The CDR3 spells CASRNDNTDTQYF. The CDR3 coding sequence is TGTGCCAGCAGGAACGACAACACAGATACGCAGTATTTT.

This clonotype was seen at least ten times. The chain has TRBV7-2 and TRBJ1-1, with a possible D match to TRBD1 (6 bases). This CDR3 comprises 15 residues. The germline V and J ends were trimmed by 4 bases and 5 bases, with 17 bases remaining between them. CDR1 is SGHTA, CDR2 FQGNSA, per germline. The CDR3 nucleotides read TGTGCCAGCAGCTCCCGGACAGCCATTGAAACTGAAGCTTTCTTT. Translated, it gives CASSSRTAIETEAFF.

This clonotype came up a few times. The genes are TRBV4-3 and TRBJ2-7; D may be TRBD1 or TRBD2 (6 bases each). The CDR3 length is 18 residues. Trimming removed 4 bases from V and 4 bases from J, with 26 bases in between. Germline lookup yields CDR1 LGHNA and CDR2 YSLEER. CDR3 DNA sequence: TGCGCCAGCAGCCCCCGGGGGCCGACTAGTGGGGAAACATACGAGCAGTACTTC. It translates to CASSPRGPTSGETYEQYF.

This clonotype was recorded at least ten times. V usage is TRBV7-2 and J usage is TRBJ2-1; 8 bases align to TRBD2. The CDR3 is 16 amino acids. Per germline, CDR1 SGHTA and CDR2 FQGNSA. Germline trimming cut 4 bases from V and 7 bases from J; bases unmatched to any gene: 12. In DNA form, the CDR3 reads TGTGCCAGCAGCTCCACACCGGGACTAGTTTTAAATGAGCAGTTCTTC. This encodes CASSSTPGLVLNEQFF.

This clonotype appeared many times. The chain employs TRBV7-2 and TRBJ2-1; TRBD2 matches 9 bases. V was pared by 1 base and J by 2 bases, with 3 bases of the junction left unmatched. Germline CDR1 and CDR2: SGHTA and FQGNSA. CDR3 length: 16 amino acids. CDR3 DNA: TGTGCCAGCAGCTTAGATCGGACTAGCGCCTACAATGAGCAGTTCTTC. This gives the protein CASSLDRTSAYNEQFF.